Here is one TCR beta chain with its context. The sample is drawn from a study of blood T cell repertoires in COVID-19. In the original analysis: Estimation of nucleated cell counts relied on the amplification of reference gene primers. The protocol was immunoSEQ multiplex PCR, while the TCRdb copy is restricted to in-frame clones and leaves out a portion. The V and J calls and clone size come from that table; D and trimming were worked out from the DNA. In the table there are about 310,000 clones, roughly 90% of which are singletons. The cohort comprised adults aged roughly 18 to 95 years residing in around 25 US areas. Cohort 3 donors were reported recovered after two negative PCRs, clearance, or symptom resolution. Germline lookup yields CDR1 SGHAT and CDR2 FQNNGV. The CDR3 has 14 amino acids. Trimming took off 1 base at V and 7 bases at J, with 8 bases between the two ends.

The TCR originated in a woman in her forties who had recovered from COVID-19. The rearrangement joins TRBV11-2 to TRBJ1-6; D not certain. Specimen: PBMCs or T cells enriched from blood (not recorded which). The CDR3 is CASSLGGRNSPLHF. The CDR3 nucleotides are TGTGCCAGCAGCTTAGGAGGGCGCAATTCACCCCTCCACTTT.